The clone carrying this T cell receptor beta chain was seen at least ten times. CDR1 is MGHRA, CDR2 YSYEKL, per germline. V was cut by 3 bases and J by 1 base, with 14 bases left in between. The CDR3 extends over 16 amino acids. The sample's treatment: PENTA 11 planned treatment interruption arm or continuous ART arm. The source of the sample is a study of HIV-infected children after antiretroviral therapy interruption. Unique molecular identifiers were included in an RNA-based 3' RACE TCR library. TCRdb called the 3' RACE reads again in MiXCR, with one record for every CDR3 protein. The sample yields approximately 89,000 distinct CDR3 sequences, about 6.3% seen once.

This receptor was identified in a pool of human donors with HIV. This specimen consisted of CD45RA+ CD4+ T cells from PBMCs, pooled from several time points, obtained from a donor given antiretroviral therapy, either interrupted or continuous. Regarding subset: naive CD4+ CD45RA+ CD45RO- T cells. The chain recombines TRBV4-1 with TRBJ2-3; D may match TRBD1 or TRBD2 (5 bases each). The CDR3 DNA reads TGCGCCAGCAGCCAGCCGTACAGAGGGGGCACAGATACGCAGTATTTT. Residues: CASSQPYRGGTDTQYF.